The rows below give T cell receptor beta chains drawn from one sample of a study of technical replicates of blood from a few donors. Using immunoSEQ multiplex PCR, the repertoire was profiled, and TCRdb retains in-frame clones only, with some absent. The table records around 84,000 clones, 95% to 98% of them present only once. What was sequenced was T cells isolated from PBMCs. These TCRs come from a human donor in good health. The CDR3 runs from the conserved cysteine through the conserved F or W. The D gene is left open where the match is weak. Part of the rows lack a size; the others show once, few, many or a class for expanded clones.

NA,TRBV27,NA,TRBJ2-7,TGTGCCAGCAGTTTAAGCCAGGGTGGCTACGAGCAGTACTTC,CASSLSQGGYEQYF
NA,TRBV27,NA,TRBJ2-7,TGTGCCAGCAGTGGCGGGACCTACTACGAGCAGTACTTC,CASSGGTYYEQYF
TRBD1,TRBV2,NA,TRBJ1-1,TGTGCCAGCGAAGGGAACAGGGGGAACACTGAAGCTTTCTTT,CASEGNRGNTEAFF
NA,TRBV5-3,once,TRBJ1-6,TGTGCCAGAAGCTCCCCCCGATTGAGCTCCTATAATTCACCCCTCCACTTT,CARSSPRLSSYNSPLHF
NA,TRBV9,NA,TRBJ2-2,TGTGCCAGCAGCGTAGAATCAGGGCGAACCGGGGAGCTGTTTTTT,CASSVESGRTGELFF
TRBD1,TRBV27,once,TRBJ2-7,TGTGCCAGCAGTCCCGTCGGGACAGGCGCCTACGAGCAGTACTTC,CASSPVGTGAYEQYF
TRBD1,TRBV28,once,TRBJ2-3,TGTGCCAGCAATCCTAAGGGGGGACAGGGGGTACATACGCAGTATTTT,CASNPKGGQGVHTQYF
NA,TRBV4-1,NA,TRBJ1-1,TGCGCCAGCAGCCACCTCGACAGGCGGTGGTTCCTCCCCGAAACGAACACTGAAGCTTTCTTT,CASSHLDRRWFLPETNTEAFF
NA,TRBV7-3,NA,TRBJ2-2,TGTGCCAGCAGCTTAAGTTCTCCGAACACCGGGGAGCTGTTTTTT,CASSLSSPNTGELFF
TRBD1,TRBV6-6,NA,TRBJ2-7,TGTGCCAGCAGCACCGGACAGGGCCAGTCCTTC,CASSTGQGQSF
TRBD1,TRBV28,NA,TRBJ1-5,TGTGCCAGCAGTGGACAGGGATCGAGGCAGCCCCAGCATTTT,CASSGQGSRQPQHF
NA,TRBV10-1,NA,TRBJ1-2,TGCGCCAGCTCCGAACAGGGTCCCTATGGCTACACCTTC,CASSEQGPYGYTF
TRBD1,TRBV6-5,NA,TRBJ2-7,TGTGCCAGCAGTACTATACAGGGGTTCGCCTACGAGCAGTACTTC,CASSTIQGFAYEQYF
NA,TRBV11-3,NA,TRBJ2-2,TGTGCCAGCAGCTCCCTCGACCGGGATCTCACCGGGGAGCTGTTTTTT,CASSSLDRDLTGELFF
NA,TRBV27,NA,TRBJ2-7,TGTGCCAGCAGTTGGTCGGGTACCGACTACGAGCAGTACTTC,CASSWSGTDYEQYF
NA,TRBV4-1,NA,TRBJ1-1,TGCGCCAGCAGCCAAGATCCGGGGGATGAAGCTTTCTTT,CASSQDPGDEAFF
NA,TRBV5-4,NA,TRBJ2-7,TGTGCCAGCAGCCACACTAGCTCCGAGCAGTACTTC,CASSHTSSEQYF
NA,TRBV5-1,NA,TRBJ1-3,TGCGCCAGCAGCTTGGCAGGGGTAGGAAACACCATATATTTT,CASSLAGVGNTIYF
NA,TRBV29-1,NA,TRBJ2-5,TGCAGCGCCGAGGGCGGGGTTCAAGAGACCCAGTACTTC,CSAEGGVQETQYF
NA,TRBV6-5,NA,TRBJ2-1,TGTGCCAGCAGTTACTCATCTAGCTTCCCCTACAATGAGCAGTTCTTC,CASSYSSSFPYNEQFF
NA,TRBV5-4,NA,TRBJ2-2,TGTGCCAGCAGCTTTAGTCGGGATTCGAACACCGGGGAGCTGTTTTTT,CASSFSRDSNTGELFF
TRBD1,TRBV7-9,once,TRBJ2-7,TGTGCCAGCAGCTCCGACTTGGGGACAGGGGATCTCCACGAGCAGTACTTC,CASSSDLGTGDLHEQYF
NA,TRBV9,NA,TRBJ1-2,TGTGCCAGCAGCGTAGAGGGCCGGGACACCATTCGAACTAACTATGGCTACACCTTC,CASSVEGRDTIRTNYGYTF
NA,TRBV4-1,NA,TRBJ1-2,TGCGCCAGCAGCCACATAGGGGTCTATGGCTACACCTTC,CASSHIGVYGYTF
TRBD1,TRBV2,NA,TRBJ1-3,TGTGCCAGCAGTGAAAGGGGGCCGGTTTCCTCTGGAAACACCATATATTTT,CASSERGPVSSGNTIYF
TRBD2,TRBV11-2,NA,TRBJ2-7,TGTGCCAGCAGCCGCCAGACTAGCGGGGGGGGCTACGAGCAGTACTTC,CASSRQTSGGGYEQYF
TRBD2,TRBV19,NA,TRBJ2-5,TGTGCCAGTAGAAAGCACCGGACTAGCGAGCAAGAGACCCAGTACTTC,CASRKHRTSEQETQYF
TRBD1,TRBV7-6,NA,TRBJ1-2,TGTGCCAGCAGCATGCCGGGACAGGGGCTGGGCTACACCTTC,CASSMPGQGLGYTF
TRBD1,TRBV7-9,NA,TRBJ2-3,TGTGCCAGCAGCTCCGGACAGGGCGCTAGCACAGATACGCAGTATTTT,CASSSGQGASTDTQYF